The clone carrying this T cell receptor (beta chain) was detected many times. Its antigen is still unknown. Germline CDR1 and CDR2: DFQATT and SNEGSKA (reference sequence). This CDR3 spans 14 amino acids. J lost 0 bases, V lost 0 bases, and 1 base had no gene match. The source of the sample is a study of T-cell memory formation after mild COVID-19. Study-wide results and caveats: The CD4+ clones that contracted clustered mainly within CM and EM, and the CD8+ clones concentrated in EMRA. Researchers found some responding clones in pre-infection memory, a sign that cross-reactive memory joined. From day 15 to 85, contracting clones were balanced between CD4 and CD8, whereas later expanders leaned toward CD4+.

From the 5' RACE reads, TCRdb called clonotypes with MiXCR, one entry per CDR3 protein. The data show about 90,000 distinct CDR3 sequences, 10% to 15% seen once. This TCR was recovered from an adult woman who had mild COVID-19 (a few samples of this study predate the infection). Cell type and time point are not known. The chain recombines TRBV20-1 with TRBJ2-5; 7 bases agree with TRBD1. Material for sequencing was PBMCs or a T cell subset sorted from them (not recorded which). DNA of the CDR3: TGCAGTGCTAGAGACGGGACAGACCAAGAGACCCAGTACTTC. Translation: CSARDGTDQETQYF.